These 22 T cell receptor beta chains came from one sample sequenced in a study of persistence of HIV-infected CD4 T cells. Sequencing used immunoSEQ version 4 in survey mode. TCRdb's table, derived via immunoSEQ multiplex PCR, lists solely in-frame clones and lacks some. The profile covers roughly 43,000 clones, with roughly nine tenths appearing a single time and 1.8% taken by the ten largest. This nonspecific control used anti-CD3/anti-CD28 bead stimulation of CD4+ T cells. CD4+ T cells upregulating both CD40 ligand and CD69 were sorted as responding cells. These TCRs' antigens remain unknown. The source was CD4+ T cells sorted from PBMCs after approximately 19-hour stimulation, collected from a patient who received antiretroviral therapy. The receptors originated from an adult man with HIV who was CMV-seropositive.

In nucleotides, the CDR3 is TGTGCCATCAGTGATATGAAACAGGGAAGCACCGGGGAGCTGTTTTTT. Its translation: CAISDMKQGSTGELFF. This rearrangement joins TRBV10-3 to TRBJ2-2, with a weak D call TRBD1 (6 bases). CDR1 and CDR2 (germline): ENHRY, SYGVKD. CDR3 length: 16 amino acids. The V end was cut by 3 bases, the J end by 4 bases, with 15 bases between.

CDR3 nucleotide sequence: TGTGCCAGCAGTCTAGCGGGGAACAACGAGCAGTACTTC. Translating it yields CASSLAGNNEQYF. The genes are TRBV3-1 (or the pseudogene TRBV3-2) and TRBJ2-7; 9 nucleotides match TRBD2. Germline V gene data show CDR1 as LGHDT and CDR2 as YNNKEL (reference sequence). The junction had 5 bases not matched to a gene; V was cut back by 6 bases and J by 5 bases. The CDR3 has 13 amino acids.

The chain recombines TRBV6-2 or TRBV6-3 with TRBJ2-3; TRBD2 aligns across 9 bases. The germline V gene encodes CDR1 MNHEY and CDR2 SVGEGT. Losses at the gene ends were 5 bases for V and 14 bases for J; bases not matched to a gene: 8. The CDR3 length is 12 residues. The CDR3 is CASSPWRGGRYF. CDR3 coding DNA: TGTGCCAGCAGTCCCTGGCGGGGGGGTCGGTATTTT.

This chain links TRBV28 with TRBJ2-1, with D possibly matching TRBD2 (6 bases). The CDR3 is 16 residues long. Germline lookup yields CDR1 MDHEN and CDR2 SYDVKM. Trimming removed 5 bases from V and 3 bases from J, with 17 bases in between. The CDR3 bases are TGTGCCAGCAGTGCCCGAGCAGCGGGTTACTACAATGAGCAGTTCTTC. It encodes CASSARAAGYYNEQFF. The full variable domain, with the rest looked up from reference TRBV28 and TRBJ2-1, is DVKVTQSSRYLVKRTGEKVFLECVQDMDHENMFWYRQDPGLGLRLIYFSYDVKMKEKGDIPEGYSVSREKKERFSLILESASTNQTSMYLCASSARAAGYYNEQFFGPGTRLTVL.

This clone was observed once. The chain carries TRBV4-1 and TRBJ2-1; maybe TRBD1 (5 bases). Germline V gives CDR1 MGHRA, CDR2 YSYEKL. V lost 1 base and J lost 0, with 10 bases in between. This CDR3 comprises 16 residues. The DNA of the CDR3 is TGCGCCAGCAGCCAAGGCCAGGACATCTCCTACAATGAGCAGTTCTTC. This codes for CASSQGQDISYNEQFF.

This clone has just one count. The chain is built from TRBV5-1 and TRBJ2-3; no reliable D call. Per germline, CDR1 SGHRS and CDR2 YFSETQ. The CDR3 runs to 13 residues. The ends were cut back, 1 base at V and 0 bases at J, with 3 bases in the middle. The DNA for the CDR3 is TGCGCCAGCAGCTTGCCTAGCACAGATACGCAGTATTTT. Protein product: CASSLPSTDTQYF.

The CDR3 nucleotides are TGTGCCAGCAGCCCTCAGCGGGGGGGCTCCTACAATGAGCAGTTCTTC. Protein: CASSPQRGGSYNEQFF. J is TRBJ2-1 and V is TRBV9, with 10 bases lining up with TRBD2. Germline V gene lookup returns CDR1 SGDLS and CDR2 YYNGEE. The CDR3 has 16 residues. V shed 4 bases and J 0 bases; nucleotides not matched to a gene: 4. Combining the CDR3 with reference TRBV9 and TRBJ2-1 gives the whole variable domain DSGVTQTPKHLITATGQRVTLRCSPRSGDLSVYWYQQSLDQGLQFLIQYYNGEERAKGNILERFSAQQFPDLHSELNLSSLELGDSALYFCASSPQRGGSYNEQFFGPGTRLTVL.

The CDR3 DNA reads TGTGCCAGCAGCTTAAGGAACCATTACACCGGGGAGCTGTTTTTT. This codes for CASSLRNHYTGELFF. This chain connects TRBV13 to TRBJ2-2; D is ambiguous. The CDR3 covers 15 residues. V was clipped by 2 bases and J by 3 bases, with 10 bases between them. CDR1 PRHDT and CDR2 FYEKMQ come from the germline V gene (reference sequence).

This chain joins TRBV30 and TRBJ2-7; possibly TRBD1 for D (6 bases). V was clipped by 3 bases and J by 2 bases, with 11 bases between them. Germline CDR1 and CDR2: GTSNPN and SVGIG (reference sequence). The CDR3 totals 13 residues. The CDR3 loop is CAWRGAVTYEQYF. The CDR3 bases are TGTGCCTGGAGGGGGGCTGTGACCTACGAGCAGTACTTC.

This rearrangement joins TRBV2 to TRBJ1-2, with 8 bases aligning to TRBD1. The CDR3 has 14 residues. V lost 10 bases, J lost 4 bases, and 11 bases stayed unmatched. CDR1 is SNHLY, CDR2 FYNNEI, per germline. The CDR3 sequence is CATHTTGGIYGYTF. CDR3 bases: TGTGCCACCCACACAACAGGGGGTATCTATGGCTACACCTTC.

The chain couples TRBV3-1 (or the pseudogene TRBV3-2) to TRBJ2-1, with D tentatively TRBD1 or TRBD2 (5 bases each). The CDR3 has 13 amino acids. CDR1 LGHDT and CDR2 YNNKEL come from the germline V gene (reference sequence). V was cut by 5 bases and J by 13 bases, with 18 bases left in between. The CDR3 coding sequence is TGTGCCAGCAGCTCCCGACCCGGGACGAACCAGTTCTTC. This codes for CASSSRPGTNQFF.

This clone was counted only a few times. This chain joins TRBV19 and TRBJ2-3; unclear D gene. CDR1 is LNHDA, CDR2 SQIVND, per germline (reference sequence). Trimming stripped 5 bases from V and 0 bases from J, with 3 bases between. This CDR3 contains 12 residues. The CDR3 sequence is CASSPSTDTQYF. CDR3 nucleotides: TGTGCCAGTAGTCCTAGCACAGATACGCAGTATTTT.

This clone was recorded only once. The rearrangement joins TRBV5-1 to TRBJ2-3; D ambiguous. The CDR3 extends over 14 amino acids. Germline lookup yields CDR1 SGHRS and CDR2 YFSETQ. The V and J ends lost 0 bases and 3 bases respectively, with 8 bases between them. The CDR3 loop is CASSLDPRTDTQYF. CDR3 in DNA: TGCGCCAGCAGCTTGGATCCTAGAACAGATACGCAGTATTTT.

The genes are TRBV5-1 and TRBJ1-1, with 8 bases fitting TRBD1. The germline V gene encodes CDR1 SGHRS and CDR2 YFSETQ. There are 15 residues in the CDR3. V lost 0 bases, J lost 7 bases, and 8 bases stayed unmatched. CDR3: CASSLGARGQGEAFF. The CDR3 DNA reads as TGCGCCAGCAGCTTGGGGGCCAGGGGGCAAGGTGAAGCTTTCTTT.

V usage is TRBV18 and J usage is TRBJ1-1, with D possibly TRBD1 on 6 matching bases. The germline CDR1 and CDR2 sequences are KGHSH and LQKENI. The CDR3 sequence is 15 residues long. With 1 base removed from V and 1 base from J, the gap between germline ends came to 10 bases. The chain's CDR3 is CASSPLGQRNTEAFF. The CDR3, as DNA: TGTGCCAGCTCACCACTGGGACAAAGGAACACTGAAGCTTTCTTT.

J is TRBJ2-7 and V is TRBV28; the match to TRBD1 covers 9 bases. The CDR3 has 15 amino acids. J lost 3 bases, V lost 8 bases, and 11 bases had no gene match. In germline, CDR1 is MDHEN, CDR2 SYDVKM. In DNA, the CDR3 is TGTGCCAGCGCGCTTGACAGGGGGTTAGTCTACGAGCAGTACTTC. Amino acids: CASALDRGLVYEQYF. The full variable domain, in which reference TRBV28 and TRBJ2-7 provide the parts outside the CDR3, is DVKVTQSSRYLVKRTGEKVFLECVQDMDHENMFWYRQDPGLGLRLIYFSYDVKMKEKGDIPEGYSVSREKKERFSLILESASTNQTSMYLCASALDRGLVYEQYFGPGTRLTVT.

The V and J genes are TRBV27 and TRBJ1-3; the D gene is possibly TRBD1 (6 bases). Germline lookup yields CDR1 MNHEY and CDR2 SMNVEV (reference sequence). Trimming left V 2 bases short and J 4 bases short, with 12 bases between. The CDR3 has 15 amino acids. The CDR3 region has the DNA TGTGCCAGCAGTTTAGCGGCAGGGGTAGGAAACACCATATATTTT. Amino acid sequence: CASSLAAGVGNTIYF.

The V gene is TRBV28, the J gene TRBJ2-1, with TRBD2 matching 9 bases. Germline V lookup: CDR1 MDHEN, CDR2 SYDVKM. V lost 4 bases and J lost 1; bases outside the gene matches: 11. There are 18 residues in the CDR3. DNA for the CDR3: TGTGCCAGCAGTTCCCGCGGTAGCGGGGGACCTTCCTACAATGAGCAGTTCTTC. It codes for CASSSRGSGGPSYNEQFF.

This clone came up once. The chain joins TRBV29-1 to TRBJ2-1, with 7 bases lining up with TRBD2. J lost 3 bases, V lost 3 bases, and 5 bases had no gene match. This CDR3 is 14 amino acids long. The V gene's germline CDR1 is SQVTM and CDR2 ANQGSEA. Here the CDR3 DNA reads TGCAGCGTTGACAGCGGGGTGAACTACAATGAGCAGTTCTTC. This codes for CSVDSGVNYNEQFF.

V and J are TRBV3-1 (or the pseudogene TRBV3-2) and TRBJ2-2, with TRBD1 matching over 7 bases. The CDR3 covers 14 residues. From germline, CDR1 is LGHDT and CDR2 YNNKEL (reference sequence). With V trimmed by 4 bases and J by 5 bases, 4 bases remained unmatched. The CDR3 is CASSLGQPTGELFF. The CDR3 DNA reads TGTGCCAGCAGCCTGGGACAGCCGACCGGGGAGCTGTTTTTT.

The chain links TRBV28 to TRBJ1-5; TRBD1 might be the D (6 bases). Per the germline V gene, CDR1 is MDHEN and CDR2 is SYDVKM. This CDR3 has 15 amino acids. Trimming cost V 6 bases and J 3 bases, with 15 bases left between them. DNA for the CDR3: TGTGCCAGCAGAATACAGGGAGTCCCCAATCAGCCCCAGCATTTT. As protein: CASRIQGVPNQPQHF.

CDR3 in DNA: TGTGCCAGCAGTTCCTCCCTTCAGAAAGCCACAGATACGCAGTATTTT. Protein: CASSSSLQKATDTQYF. The chain has TRBV28 and TRBJ2-3; D uncertain. Trimming pared 4 bases from V and 2 bases from J, leaving 16 bases between. From germline, CDR1 is MDHEN and CDR2 SYDVKM. The CDR3 length is 16 residues.